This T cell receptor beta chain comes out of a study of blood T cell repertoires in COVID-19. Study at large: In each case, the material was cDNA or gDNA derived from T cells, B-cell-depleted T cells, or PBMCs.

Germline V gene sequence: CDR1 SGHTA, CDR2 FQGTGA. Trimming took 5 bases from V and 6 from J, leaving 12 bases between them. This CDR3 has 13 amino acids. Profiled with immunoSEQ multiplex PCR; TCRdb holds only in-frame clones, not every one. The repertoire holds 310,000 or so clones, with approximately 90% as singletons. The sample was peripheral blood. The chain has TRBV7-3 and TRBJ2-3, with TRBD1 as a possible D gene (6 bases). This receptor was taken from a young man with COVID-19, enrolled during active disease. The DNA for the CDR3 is TGTGCCAGCAGCCAAGGGGGACGGGATACGCAGTATTTT. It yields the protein CASSQGGRDTQYF.